The clone carrying this T cell receptor (beta chain) was counted a few times. Its specificity is unknown. V lost 0 bases to trimming and J lost 9 bases; unmatched junction nucleotides: 5. The CDR3 extends over 14 amino acids. Looked up from germline, CDR1 is SGHTS and CDR2 is YDEGEE. With molecular barcodes, quantitative 5'-RACE was used to make the TCR beta libraries. From the 5' RACE reads, TCRdb called clonotypes with MiXCR, one entry per CDR3 protein. The sample carries 200,000 to 250,000 distinct CDR3 sequences, roughly 10% recorded once. This sample was included in a study of CD8 T cells in ankylosing spondylitis. The study, taken as a whole, reports: Disease-linked clones reportedly concentrated significantly in matched ankylosing spondylitis synovial fluid.

The origin of this receptor is a male donor with ankylosing spondylitis or in good health (not recorded which). The chain uses TRBV5-8 and TRBJ2-1, with TRBD2 matching 8 bases. Sequenced input: blood, either unsorted or a sorted T cell fraction (not recorded which). CDR3: CASSLAGLAGEQFF. DNA for the CDR3: TGTGCCAGCAGCTTGGCCGGTCTAGCGGGTGAGCAGTTCTTC.